These T cell receptor beta chains were read from a single sample in a study of T cells in Graves' hyperthyroidism and ophthalmopathy. TCRdb re-called the multiplex PCR reads through MiXCR, storing one row per CDR3 protein. The sample holds about 600,000 distinct CDR3 sequences, 12% to 15% seen once. The material sequenced was blood. The receptors come from a woman aged 18 to 35 with Graves' ophthalmopathy. The CDR3 runs from the conserved cysteine through the conserved F or W. A D gene is named only where the DNA matches it firmly. Size is omitted from some rows. Given values are once, few, many or a class for expanded clones.

many	TRBV12-3/TRBV12-4	NA	TRBJ1-5	CASRDGNQPQHF	TGTGCCAGTCGGGACGGAAATCAGCCCCAGCATTTT
many	TRBV7-7	NA	TRBJ1-5	CASSLEVGQPQHF	TGTGCTAGCAGCTTAGAGGTAGGGCAGCCCCAGCATTTT
many	TRBV3-1	NA	TRBJ2-7	CASSQERYEQYF	TGTGCCAGCAGCCAAGAGAGGTACGAGCAGTACTTC
many	TRBV7-2	TRBD2	TRBJ2-7	CASSLAGGLAHYEQYF	TGTGCCAGCAGCTTAGCCGGTGGACTAGCCCACTACGAGCAGTACTTC
many	TRBV30	TRBD1	TRBJ2-7	CAWSVGGTGPYEQYF	TGTGCCTGGAGTGTAGGGGGGACAGGGCCCTACGAGCAGTACTTC
few	TRBV5-4	NA	TRBJ1-1	CASSPKPWNTEAFF	TGTGCCAGCAGCCCCAAGCCTTGGAACACTGAAGCTTTCTTT
NA	TRBV4-1	NA	TRBJ2-7	CASSQAGGGGEQYF	TGCGCCAGCAGCCAAGCCGGAGGGGGCGGCGAGCAGTACTTC
few	TRBV4-1	TRBD2	TRBJ2-2	CASSPTRGDLGGELFF	TGCGCCAGCAGCCCCACTCGGGGGGACTTAGGCGGGGAGCTGTTTTTT
many	TRBV12-5	NA	TRBJ2-7	CASGLVRRFSYEQYF	TGTGCTAGTGGTTTGGTACGTCGGTTCTCCTACGAGCAGTACTTC
few	TRBV20-1	TRBD1	TRBJ1-3	CSASDRGSGNTIYF	TGCAGTGCTAGCGACAGGGGCTCTGGAAACACCATATATTTT
many	TRBV12-3/TRBV12-4	TRBD1	TRBJ1-1	CASSRGGRGLTEAFF	TGTGCCAGCAGCAGGGGGGGCAGGGGATTAACTGAAGCTTTCTTT
many	TRBV7-2	TRBD1	TRBJ2-2	CASSSVTGTGPTGELFF	TGTGCCAGCAGCTCCGTAACCGGGACAGGCCCAACCGGGGAGCTGTTTTTT
NA	TRBV6-1	TRBD1	TRBJ2-3	CASRAGQGFPDTQYF	TGTGCCAGCAGGGCCGGACAGGGGTTCCCAGATACGCAGTATTTT
NA	TRBV30	TRBD2	TRBJ2-7	CAWSVGGRHEQYF	TGTGCCTGGAGTGTAGGCGGGAGGCACGAGCAGTACTTC
NA	TRBV28	NA	TRBJ2-1	CASSMKGEQFF	TGTGCCAGCAGTATGAAGGGTGAGCAGTTCTTC
many	TRBV7-2	TRBD2	TRBJ2-1	CARAMTSGSYNEQFF	TGTGCCAGGGCAATGACTAGCGGCTCCTACAATGAGCAGTTCTTC
NA	TRBV15	NA	TRBJ2-7	CATSPRGFGEQYF	TGTGCCACCAGCCCCCGGGGGTTCGGCGAGCAGTACTTC
NA	TRBV29-1	NA	TRBJ1-5	CSVNGRNSNQPQHF	TGCAGCGTGAACGGACGGAATAGCAATCAGCCCCAGCATTTT
few	TRBV4-1	NA	TRBJ2-1	CASSQDLLGLDRYNEQFF	TGCGCCAGCAGCCAAGATCTTTTAGGGTTAGACAGATACAATGAGCAGTTCTTC
many	TRBV9	NA	TRBJ1-2	CASSVGVGGAYGYTF	TGTGCCAGCAGCGTAGGGGTCGGGGGAGCCTATGGCTACACCTTC
many	TRBV6-1	NA	TRBJ1-2	CASIPGGSSNYGYTF	TGTGCCAGCATACCGGGGGGCAGCTCTAACTATGGCTACACCTTC
many	TRBV7-3	NA	TRBJ2-7	CASSLNGRGKEYF	TGTGCCAGCAGCTTAAATGGACGGGGAAAGGAGTACTTC
many	TRBV29-1	NA	TRBJ1-2	CSVFSLREGLYYGYTF	TGCAGCGTTTTTTCATTGCGCGAGGGGCTTTACTATGGCTACACCTTC
many	TRBV7-2	NA	TRBJ2-1	CASSLVAGGTNEQFF	TGTGCCAGCAGCTTAGTGGCAGGGGGGACAAATGAGCAGTTCTTC
NA	TRBV7-8	NA	TRBJ1-3	CASSLPRATGNTIYF	TGTGCCAGCAGCTTGCCCCGGGCGACTGGAAACACCATATATTTT
many	TRBV20-1	TRBD1	TRBJ1-1	CSARDSGTALNTEAFF	TGCAGTGCTAGAGACTCGGGGACAGCTTTGAACACTGAAGCTTTCTTT
many	TRBV20-1	NA	TRBJ2-5	CSARVLGAQYF	TGCAGTGCTAGAGTATTGGGGGCCCAGTACTTC
few	TRBV19	TRBD1	TRBJ1-6	CASTVTGGNSPLHF	TGTGCCAGTACCGTCACAGGGGGCAATTCACCCCTCCACTTT
NA	TRBV27	TRBD1	TRBJ1-4	CASRRQGAQEKLLF	TGTGCCAGCCGCCGACAGGGGGCCCAAGAAAAACTGCTTTTT
few	TRBV12-5	NA	TRBJ2-5	CASGLGVGYETQYF	TGTGCTAGTGGTTTGGGAGTCGGCTATGAGACCCAGTACTTC
NA	TRBV7-9	NA	TRBJ2-7	CASSLLTDTTYEQYF	TGTGCCAGCAGCTTGTTGACGGACACCACCTACGAGCAGTACTTC
many	TRBV12-3/TRBV12-4	TRBD1	TRBJ1-2	CASSSTGTGRYGYTF	TGTGCCAGCAGTTCAACCGGGACAGGTCGCTATGGCTACACCTTC
NA	TRBV24-1	TRBD2	TRBJ2-1	CATSDPGTSAPDEQFF	TGTGCCACCAGTGACCCCGGGACTAGCGCCCCGGATGAGCAGTTCTTC
many	TRBV4-1	NA	TRBJ2-1	CASSQGTTNNEQFF	TGCGCCAGCAGCCAAGGGACCACAAACAATGAGCAGTTCTTC
many	TRBV7-2	TRBD2	TRBJ2-7	CASSLRTSGRPYEQYF	TGTGCCAGCAGCTTAAGGACTAGCGGGAGGCCTTACGAGCAGTACTTC
many	TRBV5-1	TRBD2	TRBJ2-5	CASSNGLAGGSETQYF	TGCGCCAGCAGCAACGGACTAGCGGGAGGTTCGGAGACCCAGTACTTC
NA	TRBV3-1	TRBD2	TRBJ2-5	CASSQFRAGGTQYF	TGTGCCAGCAGCCAATTCAGGGCGGGGGGGACCCAGTACTTC
many	TRBV6-2/TRBV6-3	TRBD2	TRBJ2-1	CASSYSGSGRAVNEQFF	TGTGCCAGCAGTTACTCGGGTAGCGGGAGGGCGGTAAATGAGCAGTTCTTC
many	TRBV7-9	TRBD2	TRBJ2-4	CASSAGGDRAKNIQYF	TGTGCCAGCAGCGCGGGGGGGGACAGAGCCAAAAACATTCAGTACTTC
many	TRBV3-1	NA	TRBJ2-7	CASSPLSSGIYEQYF	TGTGCCAGCAGCCCACTCAGCAGTGGGATCTACGAGCAGTACTTC
many	TRBV6-1	NA	TRBJ1-5	CASSEGRLQLSNQPQHF	TGTGCCAGCAGTGAAGGGAGGCTACAGTTAAGCAATCAGCCCCAGCATTTT
few	TRBV27	TRBD2	TRBJ2-3	CASSSTTGRAPDTQYF	TGTGCCAGCAGTTCAACGACCGGGAGGGCCCCAGATACGCAGTATTTT
NA	TRBV3-1	NA	TRBJ2-6	CASGHSQNRVSGANVLTF	TGTGCCAGCGGCCACTCGCAAAACCGTGTCTCTGGGGCCAACGTCCTGACTTTC
NA	TRBV29-1	NA	TRBJ1-1	CSGGRETEAFF	TGCAGCGGAGGCCGGGAAACTGAAGCTTTCTTT
many	TRBV7-2	NA	TRBJ2-3	CASSFQQGTDTQYF	TGTGCCAGCAGCTTCCAACAGGGAACAGATACGCAGTATTTT
NA	TRBV15	NA	TRBJ2-2	CATSRGGTLNTGELFF	TGTGCCACCAGCAGAGGGGGGACCCTGAACACCGGGGAGCTGTTTTTT
NA	TRBV19	TRBD2	TRBJ2-1	CASSIAASGSGEQFF	TGTGCCAGTAGTATAGCCGCTAGCGGGAGTGGTGAGCAGTTCTTC
many	TRBV27	NA	TRBJ1-6	CASSLQGNSPLHF	TGTGCCAGCAGTTTACAGGGTAATTCACCCCTCCACTTT
many	TRBV27	TRBD2	TRBJ2-2	CASSTPELAGVTGELFF	TGTGCCAGCAGTACACCGGAACTAGCGGGAGTCACCGGGGAGCTGTTTTTT
NA	TRBV6-4	NA	TRBJ2-1	CAPRRVNEQFF	TGTGCCCCCCGCAGGGTTAATGAGCAGTTCTTC
many	TRBV20-1	NA	TRBJ2-7	CSVATLRSYEQYF	TGCAGTGTTGCGACTCTACGCTCCTACGAGCAGTACTTC
many	TRBV20-1	NA	TRBJ2-7	CSARLGGPSSYEQYF	TGCAGTGCCCGTCTCGGCGGGCCCAGCTCCTACGAGCAGTACTTC